This T cell receptor beta chain was obtained from a study of CD8 T cells in Susac syndrome. When the RNA was reverse transcribed, random hexamers were used with an input of roughly 0.45 to 1 ug. TCRdb re-analysed the immunoSEQ multiplex PCR reads in MiXCR, keeping a single row per CDR3 protein. Of 170,000 or so distinct CDR3 sequences listed, approximately 94% are singletons. V gave up 6 bases and J gave up 11 bases, with 10 bases separating them. CDR3 length: 11 amino acids. J is TRBJ2-2 and V is TRBV12-3 or TRBV12-4, with unresolved D. The source of this sequence is a human donor with Susac syndrome. The source material was CD4+ T cells from PBMCs. DNA for the CDR3: TGTGCCAGCAGCCAGAACTTCGAGCTGTTTTTT. Translation: CASSQNFELFF.